This TCR beta chain was documented in a study of shared clonotypes between healthy human individuals. Method: immunoSEQ multiplex PCR; TCRdb's copy keeps in-frame clones and lacks some. This sample has 750,000 to 1,000,000 clones; 80% to 95% occur once, and the top ten carry under 30%. Germline CDR1 SGHDN, CDR2 FVKESK. The junction had 5 bases not matched to a gene; V was cut back by 4 bases and J by 4 bases. The CDR3 spans 14 residues. The naive CD8 fraction comprised CD45RO-negative cells positively selected for CCR7 and excluded terminally differentiated effector memory CD45RA+ cells. Caucasian adults residing in Nashville, Tennessee made up all the donors.

Material: naive CD8+ T cells sorted from blood. The gene calls are TRBV14 and TRBJ1-2, with TRBD1 matching over 8 bases. The sequence was collected from a young man in good health. The CDR3: CASSRTGTGYGYTF. CDR3 nucleotide sequence: TGTGCCAGCAGCCGGACAGGGACCGGCTATGGCTACACCTTC.